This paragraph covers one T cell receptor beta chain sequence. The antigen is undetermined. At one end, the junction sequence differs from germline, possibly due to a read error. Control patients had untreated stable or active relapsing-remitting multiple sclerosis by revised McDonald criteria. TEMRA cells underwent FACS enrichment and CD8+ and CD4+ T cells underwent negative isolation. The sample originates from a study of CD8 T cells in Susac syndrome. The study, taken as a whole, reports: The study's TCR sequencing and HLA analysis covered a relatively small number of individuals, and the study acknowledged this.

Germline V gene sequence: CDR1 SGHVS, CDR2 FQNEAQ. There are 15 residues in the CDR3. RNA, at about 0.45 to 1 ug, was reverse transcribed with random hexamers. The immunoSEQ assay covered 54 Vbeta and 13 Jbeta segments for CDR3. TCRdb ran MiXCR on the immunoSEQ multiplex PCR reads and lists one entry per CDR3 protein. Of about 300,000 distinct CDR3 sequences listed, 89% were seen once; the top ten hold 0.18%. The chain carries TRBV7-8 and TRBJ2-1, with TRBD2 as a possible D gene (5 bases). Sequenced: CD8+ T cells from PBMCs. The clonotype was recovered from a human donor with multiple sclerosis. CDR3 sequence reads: CASSLAPNPYNEQFF. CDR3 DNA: TGTGCCAGCAGCCTAGCCCCCAACCCCTACAATGAGCAGTTCTTC. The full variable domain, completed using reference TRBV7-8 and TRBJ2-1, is GAGVSQSPRYKVAKRGQDVALRCDPISGHVSLFWYQQALGQGPEFLTYFQNEAQLDKSGLPSDRFFAERPEGSVSTLKIQRTQQEDSAVYLCASSLAPNPYNEQFFGPGTRLTVL.